The 26 T cell receptor beta chains in this list originate from one sample, sequenced in a study of cytotoxic CD8 clonotypes in ibrutinib-treated CLL. Profiling relied on immunoSEQ multiplex PCR, and the TCRdb table lists in-frame clones only, not all of them. The sample carries 30,000 to 40,000 clones, roughly three quarters recorded once. This specimen consisted of PBMCs, obtained before ibrutinib treatment. Source of these receptors: a human donor with chronic lymphocytic leukemia.

The chain recombines TRBV7-9 with TRBJ2-7, with D maybe TRBD1 (6 bases). V lost 5 bases and J lost 2, with 10 bases in between. CDR1 SEHNR and CDR2 FQNEAQ come from the germline V gene (reference sequence). The CDR3 consists of 13 residues. The CDR3 DNA is TGTGCCAGCAGCCCCGGACAGACCTACGAGCAGTACTTC. It codes for CASSPGQTYEQYF. Variable domain in full (rest from reference TRBV7-9 and TRBJ2-7): DTGVSQNPRHKITKRGQNVTFRCDPISEHNRLYWYRQTLGQGPEFLTYFQNEAQLEKSRLLSDRFSAERPKGSFSTLEIQRTEQGDSAMYLCASSPGQTYEQYFGPGTRLTVT.

The chain links TRBV6-5 to TRBJ1-1; TRBD1 aligns across 8 bases. The CDR3 has 14 residues. V trimming: 6 bases; J trimming: 0 bases; junction bases outside the gene matches: 3. Germline CDR1 and CDR2: MNHEY and SVGAGI. The CDR3 loop reads CASSQGQVNTEAFF. In DNA form, the CDR3 reads TGTGCCAGCAGCCAGGGACAGGTGAACACTGAAGCTTTCTTT.

J is TRBJ1-5 and V is TRBV6-1; D unclear. Looked up from germline, CDR1 is MNHNS and CDR2 is SASEGT. This CDR3 has 17 residues. V was clipped by 2 bases and J by 0 bases, with 14 bases between them. CDR3 region: CASSELYGLSSNQPQHF. In DNA, the CDR3 is TGTGCCAGCAGTGAATTGTATGGACTTAGTAGCAATCAGCCCCAGCATTTT.

In its sample, this clone is medium-sized. This chain uses TRBV5-1 with TRBJ1-4; D unresolved. The CDR3 loop spans 14 amino acids. Germline CDR1 SGHRS, CDR2 YFSETQ. V lost 0 bases and J lost 3, with 6 bases in between. The CDR3: CASSLESANEKLFF. The CDR3 DNA follows: TGCGCCAGCAGCTTGGAATCCGCTAATGAAAAACTGTTTTTT. The whole variable domain, remainder taken from reference TRBV5-1 and TRBJ1-4, is KAGVTQTPRYLIKTRGQQVTLSCSPISGHRSVSWYQQTPGQGLQFLFEYFSETQRNKGNFPGRFSGRQFSNSRSEMNVSTLELGDSALYLCASSLESANEKLFFGSGTQLSVL.

This chain uses TRBV5-1 with TRBJ2-7; no reliable D call. V was trimmed by 0 bases and J by 0 bases, leaving 7 bases between them. The germline gives CDR1 SGHRS, CDR2 YFSETQ. This CDR3 region has 14 residues. In DNA, the CDR3 is TGCGCCAGCAGCTTGGGAGTTAGCTCCTACGAGCAGTACTTC. This gives the protein CASSLGVSSYEQYF. Full variable domain (remainder filled in from reference TRBV5-1 and TRBJ2-7): KAGVTQTPRYLIKTRGQQVTLSCSPISGHRSVSWYQQTPGQGLQFLFEYFSETQRNKGNFPGRFSGRQFSNSRSEMNVSTLELGDSALYLCASSLGVSSYEQYFGPGTRLTVT.

This clone appeared once. The chain is built from TRBV27 and TRBJ2-1, with 10 positions matching TRBD2. This CDR3 is 15 amino acids long. Germline V CDR1 and CDR2: MNHEY, SMNVEV (reference sequence). V shed 2 bases, J shed 2 bases, and the junction held 0 bases outside the gene matches. CDR3 coding DNA: TGTGCCAGCAGTTTACTAGCGGGGGCCTACAATGAGCAGTTCTTC. It yields the protein CASSLLAGAYNEQFF.

The chain joins TRBV9 to TRBJ2-3; D unclear. This CDR3 contains 12 residues. Germline assignment: CDR1 SGDLS and CDR2 YYNGEE. V lost 4 bases and J lost 0, with 3 bases in between. CDR3 region: CASSPSTDTQYF. The DNA for the CDR3 is TGTGCCAGCAGCCCAAGCACAGATACGCAGTATTTT.

About this clone: An end of the junction does not agree with germline; a read error may underlie this. The rearrangement joins TRBV7-7 to TRBJ2-3; TRBD2 aligns across 8 bases. The CDR3 totals 14 residues. Germline CDR1 and CDR2: SSHAT and FNYEAQ (reference sequence). The DNA of the CDR3 is TGTGCTAGCAGCTTAGCGGGGAGCACAGATACGCAGTATTTT. This encodes CASSLAGSTDTQYF.

In its sample, this clone was seen a few times. The rearrangement uses TRBV28 and TRBJ2-2; TRBD1 agrees at 9 bases. In germline, CDR1 is MDHEN, CDR2 SYDVKM. CDR3 length equals 15 residues. The J segment lost 4 bases and the V segment lost 6 bases, leaving 6 bases of the junction unmatched. CDR3 region: CASSRDRVSTGELFF. The CDR3 region has the DNA TGTGCCAGCAGCCGGGACAGGGTTAGCACCGGGGAGCTGTTTTTT.

The rearrangement joins TRBV18 to TRBJ1-2, with 10 bases fitting TRBD1. V lost 3 bases and J lost 4; bases outside the gene matches: 5. Germline loops: CDR1 KGHSH, CDR2 LQKENI. CDR3 size: 15 residues. This chain's CDR3 is CASSPGQGGFYGYTF. CDR3 in DNA: TGTGCCAGCTCACCCGGACAGGGGGGATTCTATGGCTACACCTTC.

The DNA for the CDR3 is TGTGCGAGCGGGAGGGCCTACGAGCAGTACTTC. Its protein product is CASGRAYEQYF. The V gene is TRBV2, the J gene TRBJ2-7; TRBD2 matches at 10 bases. The germline V gene has CDR1 SNHLY and CDR2 FYNNEI. This CDR3 has 11 residues. The full variable domain, rest sourced from reference TRBV2 and TRBJ2-7, is EPEVTQTPSHQVTQMGQEVILRCVPISNHLYFYWYRQILGQKVEFLVSFYNNEISEKSEIFDDQFSVERPDGSNFTLKIRSTKLEDSAMYFCASGRAYEQYFGPGTRLTVT.

In this sample, this clone turned up once. The chain links TRBV9 to TRBJ1-4; the D gene is possibly TRBD1 (6 bases). V dropped 3 bases and J dropped 8 bases, with 14 bases sitting between them. Germline V gene lookup returns CDR1 SGDLS and CDR2 YYNGEE. The length of the CDR3 is 14 residues. The CDR3 sequence: CASSAGDGGEKLFF. The CDR3 DNA sequence: TGTGCCAGCAGCGCAGGGGATGGTGGAGAAAAACTGTTTTTT.

This clone was counted a few times. The CDR3 DNA reads as TGCGCCAGCAGCCAAGATTCCAGACTAGTGTCGAGTGAGCAGTTCTTC. Translation gives CASSQDSRLVSSEQFF. The genes are TRBV4-3 and TRBJ2-1; weak D call: TRBD2 (6 bases). Germline V CDR1 and CDR2: LGHNA, YSLEER. V was pared by 0 bases and J by 9 bases, with 18 bases between. This CDR3 is built from 16 residues.

This chain joins TRBV2 and TRBJ2-1, with TRBD1 matching over 9 bases. Germline CDR1 and CDR2: SNHLY and FYNNEI. The V gene end was trimmed by 8 bases and the J gene end by 3 bases; junction bases not matched to a gene: 8. The CDR3 is 15 residues long. The CDR3 DNA reads as TGTGCCAGCGACCTACAGGGGGCGAACTACAATGAGCAGTTCTTC. Its protein is CASDLQGANYNEQFF.

This chain links TRBV15 with TRBJ1-5; no clear D. The germline V and J ends were trimmed by 0 bases and 7 bases, with 10 bases remaining between them. CDR1 and CDR2 from the germline V gene are LNHNV and YYDKDF (reference sequence). CDR3 length equals 14 residues. The CDR3 region has the DNA TGTGCCACCAGCAGAGACTCTAGCGGACAGCCCCAGCATTTT. Its translation is CATSRDSSGQPQHF.

The chain has TRBV28 and TRBJ1-2; no definite D call. CDR1 and CDR2 (germline): MDHEN, SYDVKM. This CDR3 is built from 13 residues. Trimming removed 6 bases at V and 7 bases at J, with 15 bases between. The CDR3 sequence is CASRLPKSSGYTF. In DNA, the CDR3 is TGTGCCAGCAGACTTCCGAAATCCTCTGGCTACACCTTC.

Written as DNA, the CDR3 is TGTGCCAGCAGTGAAATCAACGGAAACACCATATATTTT. It codes for CASSEINGNTIYF. This chain joins TRBV6-1 and TRBJ1-3; D gene ambiguous. The V and J ends lost 2 bases and 4 bases respectively, with 6 bases between them. Germline CDR1 is MNHNS and CDR2 is SASEGT. The CDR3 length is 13 residues.

V is TRBV7-9 and J is TRBJ2-5; maybe TRBD1 (6 bases). Trimming shortened V by 4 bases and J by 0 bases, and 12 bases separated the two germline ends. The CDR3 has 15 residues. In germline, CDR1 is SEHNR, CDR2 FQNEAQ (reference sequence). CDR3 nucleotides: TGTGCCAGCAGCTCGCTGGACAGCTACCAAGAGACCCAGTACTTC. This codes for CASSSLDSYQETQYF.

CDR3 loop: CASSEQGAPGETQYF. CDR3 coding DNA: TGTGCCAGCAGTGAACAGGGGGCGCCGGGAGAGACCCAGTACTTC. This chain links TRBV6-1 with TRBJ2-5; the match to TRBD1 covers 8 bases. J was trimmed by 4 bases and V by 2 bases; bases with no gene match: 6. Germline CDR1 and CDR2: MNHNS and SASEGT. The CDR3 contains 15 residues.

The chain employs TRBV18 and TRBJ2-1, with 11 bases that match TRBD2. The CDR3 length is 16 residues. CDR1 is KGHSH and CDR2 is LQKENI in the germline V gene. The ends lost 5 bases at V and 5 bases at J; junction bases unmatched: 8. The CDR3 loop is CASSFTSGGADNEQFF. The CDR3 coding sequence is TGTGCCAGCTCATTCACTAGCGGGGGCGCGGACAATGAGCAGTTCTTC.

This clone showed up just a few times. The chain employs TRBV6-4 and TRBJ1-5; 9 bases match TRBD1. V shed 5 bases and J 2 bases; nucleotides not matched to a gene: 4. CDR1 MRHNA and CDR2 SNTAGT come from the germline V gene. This CDR3 has 15 residues. The CDR3 sequence: CASSLTGGRNQPQHF. The CDR3 nucleotides read TGTGCCAGCAGTCTTACAGGGGGCCGCAATCAGCCCCAGCATTTT.

V is TRBV28 and J is TRBJ2-2, with D possibly matching TRBD1 (5 bases). Trimming removed 5 bases at V and 6 bases at J, with 16 bases between. Germline CDR1 reads MDHEN; CDR2 reads SYDVKM. This CDR3 spans 15 amino acids. This CDR3 is CASSPSFVGPGELFF. The CDR3 DNA follows: TGTGCCAGCAGTCCCTCCTTCGTGGGGCCCGGGGAGCTGTTTTTT. Full variable domain (outside the CDR3, taken from reference TRBV28 and TRBJ2-2): DVKVTQSSRYLVKRTGEKVFLECVQDMDHENMFWYRQDPGLGLRLIYFSYDVKMKEKGDIPEGYSVSREKKERFSLILESASTNQTSMYLCASSPSFVGPGELFFGEGSRLTVL.

This clone was detected ten times or more. The chain is built from TRBV4-2 and TRBJ2-7, with TRBD1 identical over 7 bases. The CDR3 runs to 16 residues. CDR1 and CDR2 from the germline V gene are LGHNA and YNFKEQ. Germline trimming cut 0 bases from V and 4 bases from J; bases unmatched to any gene: 9. The DNA of the CDR3 is TGTGCCAGCAGCCAAGAGTTAGCACAGGGGAGATACGAGCAGTACTTC. Protein: CASSQELAQGRYEQYF.

The chain recombines TRBV19 with TRBJ1-3; D unresolved. V dropped 2 bases and J dropped 4 bases, with 9 bases sitting between them. Germline V gene data show CDR1 as LNHDA and CDR2 as SQIVND (reference sequence). CDR3 size: 14 residues. CDR3 sequence: CASSIQASGNTIYF. The CDR3 nucleotides are TGTGCCAGTAGTATACAGGCGTCCGGAAACACCATATATTTT.

The genes are TRBV25-1 and TRBJ2-1; TRBD1 aligns across 9 bases. CDR1 and CDR2 (germline): MGHDK, SYGVNS. Trimming at V came to 7 bases and at J to 3 bases, leaving 4 bases not matched to a gene. The CDR3 is 14 amino acids. CDR3 sequence (DNA): TGTGCCAGCACCGGGACAGGGCTCTACAATGAGCAGTTCTTC. This sequence encodes CASTGTGLYNEQFF.

This clone has more than one count but fewer than ten. The V call is TRBV6-6, the J call TRBJ1-2; D is perhaps TRBD1 (6 bases). Germline values: CDR1 MNHNY, CDR2 SVGAGI (reference sequence). With 2 bases removed from V and 6 bases from J, the gap between germline ends came to 10 bases. CDR3 length equals 13 residues. The CDR3 DNA follows: TGTGCCAGCAGTTACCGTCCAGGGGATGGCTACACCTTC. Protein: CASSYRPGDGYTF.